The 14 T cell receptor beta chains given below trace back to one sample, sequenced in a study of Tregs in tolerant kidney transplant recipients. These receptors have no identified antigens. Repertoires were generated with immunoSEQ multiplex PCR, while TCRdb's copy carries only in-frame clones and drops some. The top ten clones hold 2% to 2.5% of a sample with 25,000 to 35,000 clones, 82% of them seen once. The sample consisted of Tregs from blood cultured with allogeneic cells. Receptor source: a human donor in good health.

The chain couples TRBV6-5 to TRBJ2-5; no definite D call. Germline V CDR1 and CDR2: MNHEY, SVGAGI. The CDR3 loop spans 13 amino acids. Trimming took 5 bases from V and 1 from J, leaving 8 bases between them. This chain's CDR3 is CASSRRVQETQYF. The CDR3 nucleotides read TGTGCCAGCAGTCGACGGGTCCAAGAGACCCAGTACTTC.

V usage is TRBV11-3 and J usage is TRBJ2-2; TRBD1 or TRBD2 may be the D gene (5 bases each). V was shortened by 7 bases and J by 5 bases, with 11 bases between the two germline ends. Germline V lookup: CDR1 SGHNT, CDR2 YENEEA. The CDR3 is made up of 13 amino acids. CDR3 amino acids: CASKGPITGELFF. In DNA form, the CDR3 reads TGTGCCAGCAAGGGACCGATTACCGGGGAGCTGTTTTTT.

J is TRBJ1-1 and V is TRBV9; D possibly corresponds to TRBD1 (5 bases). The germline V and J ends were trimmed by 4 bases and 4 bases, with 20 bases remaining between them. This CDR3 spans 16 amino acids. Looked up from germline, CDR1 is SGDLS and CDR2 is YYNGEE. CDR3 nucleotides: TGTGCCAGCAGCACCCCTTGGGGACCCAGACCCACTGAAGCTTTCTTT. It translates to CASSTPWGPRPTEAFF. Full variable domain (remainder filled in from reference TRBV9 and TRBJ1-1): DSGVTQTPKHLITATGQRVTLRCSPRSGDLSVYWYQQSLDQGLQFLIQYYNGEERAKGNILERFSAQQFPDLHSELNLSSLELGDSALYFCASSTPWGPRPTEAFFGQGTRLTVV.

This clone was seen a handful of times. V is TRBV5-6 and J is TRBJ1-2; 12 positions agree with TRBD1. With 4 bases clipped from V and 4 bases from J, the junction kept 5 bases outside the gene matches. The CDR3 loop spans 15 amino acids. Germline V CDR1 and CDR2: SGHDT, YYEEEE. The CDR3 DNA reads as TGTGCCAGCAGCGCGGGACAGGGGGCAGGCTATGGCTACACCTTC. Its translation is CASSAGQGAGYGYTF.

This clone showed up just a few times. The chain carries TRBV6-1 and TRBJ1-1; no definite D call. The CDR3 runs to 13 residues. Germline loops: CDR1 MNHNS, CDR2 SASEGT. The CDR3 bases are TGTGCTACAAGGGTGAACCGGGGTACTGAAGCTTTCTTT. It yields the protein CATRVNRGTEAFF.

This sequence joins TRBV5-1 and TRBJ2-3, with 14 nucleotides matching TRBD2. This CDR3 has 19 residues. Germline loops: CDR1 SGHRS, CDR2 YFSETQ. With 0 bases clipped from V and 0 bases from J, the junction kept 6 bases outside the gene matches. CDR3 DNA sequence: TGCGCCAGCAGCTTGGGACTAGCGGGAGGGCCGAAAAGCACAGATACGCAGTATTTT. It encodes CASSLGLAGGPKSTDTQYF.

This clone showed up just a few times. The CDR3 nucleotides are TGTGCCTGGAGCGCCCGGGGGGGGGAAGCTTTCTTT. Translation gives CAWSARGGEAFF. The chain uses TRBV30 and TRBJ1-1; D is possibly TRBD1 (5 bases). From germline, CDR1 is GTSNPN and CDR2 SVGIG (reference sequence). Trimming took off 3 bases at V and 8 bases at J, with 13 bases between the two ends. There are 12 residues in the CDR3.

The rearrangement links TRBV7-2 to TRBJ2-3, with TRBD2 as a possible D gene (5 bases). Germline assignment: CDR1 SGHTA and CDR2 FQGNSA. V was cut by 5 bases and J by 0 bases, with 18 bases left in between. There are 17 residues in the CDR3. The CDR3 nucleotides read TGTGCCAGCAGCGATCCGGTTCTGGCGGGCAGCACAGATACGCAGTATTTT. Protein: CASSDPVLAGSTDTQYF.

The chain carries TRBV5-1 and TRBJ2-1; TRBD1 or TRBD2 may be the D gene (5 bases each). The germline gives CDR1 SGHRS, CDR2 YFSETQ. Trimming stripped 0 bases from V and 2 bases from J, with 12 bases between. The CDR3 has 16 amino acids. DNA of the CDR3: TGCGCCAGCAGCTTGGTTTCGGGGCCCGCCTACAATGAGCAGTTCTTC. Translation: CASSLVSGPAYNEQFF. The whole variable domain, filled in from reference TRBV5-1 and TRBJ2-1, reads KAGVTQTPRYLIKTRGQQVTLSCSPISGHRSVSWYQQTPGQGLQFLFEYFSETQRNKGNFPGRFSGRQFSNSRSEMNVSTLELGDSALYLCASSLVSGPAYNEQFFGPGTRLTVL.

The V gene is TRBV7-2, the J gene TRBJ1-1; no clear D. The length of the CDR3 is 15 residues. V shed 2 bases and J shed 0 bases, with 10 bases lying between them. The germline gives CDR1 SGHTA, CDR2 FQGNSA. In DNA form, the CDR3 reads TGTGCCAGCAGCTTAAGTCGGATGATGAACACTGAAGCTTTCTTT. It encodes CASSLSRMMNTEAFF.

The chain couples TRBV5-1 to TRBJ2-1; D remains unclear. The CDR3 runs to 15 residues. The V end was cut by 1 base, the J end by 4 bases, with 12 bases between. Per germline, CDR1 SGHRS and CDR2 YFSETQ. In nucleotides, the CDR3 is TGCGCCAGCAGCTTGAGTTGGATGCGGTACAATGAGCAGTTCTTC. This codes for CASSLSWMRYNEQFF.

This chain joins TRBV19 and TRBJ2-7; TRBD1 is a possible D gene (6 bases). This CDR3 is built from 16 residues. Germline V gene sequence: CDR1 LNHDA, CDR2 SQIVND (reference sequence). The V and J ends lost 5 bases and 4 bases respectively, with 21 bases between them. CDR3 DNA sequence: TGTGCCAGTAGTCGCCGGGACCCCGACCAGGGGTACGAGCAGTACTTC. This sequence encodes CASSRRDPDQGYEQYF.

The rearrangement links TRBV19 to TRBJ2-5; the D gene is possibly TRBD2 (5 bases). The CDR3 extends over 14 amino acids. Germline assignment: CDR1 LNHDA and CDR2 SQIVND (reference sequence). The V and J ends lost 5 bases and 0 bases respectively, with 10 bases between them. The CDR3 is CASSVSGNQETQYF. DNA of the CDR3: TGTGCCAGTAGTGTCTCGGGGAACCAAGAGACCCAGTACTTC. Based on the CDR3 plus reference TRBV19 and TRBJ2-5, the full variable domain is DGGITQSPKYLFRKEGQNVTLSCEQNLNHDAMYWYRQDPGQGLRLIYYSQIVNDFQKGDIAEGYSVSREKKESFPLTVTSAQKNPTAFYLCASSVSGNQETQYFGPGTRLLVL.

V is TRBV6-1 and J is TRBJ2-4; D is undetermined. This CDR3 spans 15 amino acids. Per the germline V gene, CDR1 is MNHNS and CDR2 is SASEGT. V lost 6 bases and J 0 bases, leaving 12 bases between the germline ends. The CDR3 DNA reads TGTGCCAGCAGCCCCTCCCGCCTAGCCAAAAACATTCAGTACTTC. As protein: CASSPSRLAKNIQYF.